One sample yielded the 15 T cell receptor beta chains listed below, sequenced in a study of blood T cell repertoires in COVID-19. The table came from immunoSEQ multiplex PCR; TCRdb's copy has only in-frame clones and leaves some out. The sample records hundreds of thousands of clones, nearly 90% being singletons. The sequenced material came from peripheral blood. The receptors were gathered from a woman in her thirties with COVID-19, enrolled during active disease.

This chain connects TRBV11-3 to TRBJ2-1, with a weak D call TRBD1 (6 bases). This CDR3 contains 11 residues. Germline CDR1 is SGHNT and CDR2 is YENEEA. The V end was cut by 4 bases, the J end by 10 bases, with 8 bases between. CDR3 sequence reads: CASSSQGEQFF. CDR3 nucleotide sequence: TGTGCCAGCAGCTCACAGGGAGAGCAGTTCTTC.

This clone was seen only once. J is TRBJ2-7 and V is TRBV5-1, with D maybe TRBD2 (6 bases). Trimming shortened V by 4 bases and J by 0 bases, and 11 bases separated the two germline ends. This CDR3 has 14 residues. Germline V lookup: CDR1 SGHRS, CDR2 YFSETQ. CDR3 bases: TGCGCCAGCAGCGGAGGGGATCCCTCCTACGAGCAGTACTTC. Protein product: CASSGGDPSYEQYF.

This chain links TRBV6-5 with TRBJ1-2; D is uncertain. V was clipped by 2 bases and J by 6 bases, with 10 bases between them. Germline V lookup: CDR1 MNHEY, CDR2 SVGAGI. The length of the CDR3 is 13 residues. The CDR3 loop reads CASSYAGGNGYTF. In DNA form, the CDR3 reads TGTGCCAGCAGTTACGCGGGCGGGAATGGCTACACCTTC.

The gene calls are TRBV18 and TRBJ1-3; maybe TRBD1 (6 bases). The CDR3 extends over 15 amino acids. CDR1 is KGHSH, CDR2 LQKENI, per germline. V dropped 6 bases and J dropped 0 bases, with 12 bases sitting between them. CDR3 sequence reads: CASSQGGSSGNTIYF. The CDR3 nucleotides are TGTGCCAGCTCGCAAGGGGGAAGCTCTGGAAACACCATATATTTT.

This chain links TRBV11-3 with TRBJ2-2, with 7 bases aligning to TRBD1. The germline V gene has CDR1 SGHNT and CDR2 YENEEA. The CDR3 totals 16 residues. Germline trimming cut 7 bases from V and 1 base from J; bases unmatched to any gene: 9. Here the CDR3 reads CASTTNRGGNTGELFF. DNA of the CDR3: TGTGCCAGCACGACAAACAGGGGTGGGAACACCGGGGAGCTGTTTTTT. Full variable domain (remainder filled in from reference TRBV11-3 and TRBJ2-2): EAGVVQSPRYKIIEKKQPVAFWCNPISGHNTLYWYLQNLGQGPELLIRYENEEAVDDSQLPKDRFSAERLKGVDSTLKIQPAELGDSAVYLCASTTNRGGNTGELFFGEGSRLTVL.

The chain couples TRBV5-6 to TRBJ2-7; a possible D gene is TRBD1 (5 bases). CDR3 size: 17 residues. Germline CDR1 reads SGHDT; CDR2 reads YYEEEE. Trimming stripped 1 base from V and 2 bases from J, with 19 bases between. The CDR3 DNA sequence: TGTGCCAGCAGCTTGTTTTACAGGTACAAGCCTCCCTACGAGCAGTACTTC. Translation: CASSLFYRYKPPYEQYF.

This clone was seen only once. The chain carries TRBV19 and TRBJ1-1, with no clear D. Germline CDR1 and CDR2: LNHDA and SQIVND (reference sequence). CDR3 length equals 13 residues. V shed 6 bases and J shed 4 bases, with 12 bases lying between them. The CDR3 loop is CASRDGPATEAFF. The DNA of the CDR3 is TGTGCCAGTAGGGATGGGCCTGCCACTGAAGCTTTCTTT. Combining the CDR3 with reference TRBV19 and TRBJ1-1 gives the whole variable domain DGGITQSPKYLFRKEGQNVTLSCEQNLNHDAMYWYRQDPGQGLRLIYYSQIVNDFQKGDIAEGYSVSREKKESFPLTVTSAQKNPTAFYLCASRDGPATEAFFGQGTRLTVV.

This chain uses TRBV29-1 with TRBJ1-2; tentatively, D is TRBD1 (6 bases). Trimming shortened V by 5 bases and J by 2 bases, and 12 bases separated the two germline ends. The CDR3 covers 13 residues. The germline CDR1 and CDR2 sequences are SQVTM and ANQGSEA. The CDR3 sequence is CSVRPQGNYGYTF. The CDR3 DNA reads TGCAGCGTTAGGCCTCAGGGGAACTATGGCTACACCTTC.

This sequence joins TRBV12-5 and TRBJ2-3; D is possibly TRBD2 (6 bases). The CDR3 runs 13 residues. The germline gives CDR1 LGHNT, CDR2 FRNRAP. V was clipped by 1 base and J by 9 bases, with 11 bases between them. The CDR3: CASGLEPGGTQYF. CDR3 nucleotide sequence: TGTGCTAGTGGTTTGGAACCTGGAGGGACGCAGTATTTT. Supplemented by reference TRBV12-5 and TRBJ2-3, the full variable domain reads DARVTQTPRHKVTEMGQEVTMRCQPILGHNTVFWYRQTMMQGLELLAYFRNRAPLDDSGMPKDRFSAEMPDATLATLKIQPSEPRDSAVYFCASGLEPGGTQYFGPGTRLTVL.

V gene TRBV5-1 combines with J gene TRBJ1-2, with D possibly being TRBD1 (6 bases). Between the trimmed V and J ends, which lost 0 bases and 5 bases, there was a span of 11 bases. This CDR3 is 14 amino acids long. Germline CDR1 is SGHRS and CDR2 is YFSETQ. Here the CDR3 DNA reads TGCGCCAGCAGCTTGGGGACAGAATTATATGGCTACACCTTC. It yields the protein CASSLGTELYGYTF.

This chain links TRBV6-5 with TRBJ2-3, with D possibly being TRBD1 (6 bases). The V end was cut by 11 bases, the J end by 7 bases, with 22 bases between. Germline assignment: CDR1 MNHEY and CDR2 SVGAGI. This CDR3 region has 14 residues. The CDR3 protein is CAVRQVPTTYTQYF. In DNA form, the CDR3 reads TGTGCCGTTCGACAGGTCCCGACCACTTATACGCAGTATTTT.

V usage is TRBV5-8 and J usage is TRBJ1-1; 9 bases are shared with TRBD1. The V and J ends lost 3 bases and 11 bases, in that order; junction bases with no gene match: 5. Germline V gene data show CDR1 as SGHTS and CDR2 as YDEGEE. The CDR3 runs to 12 residues. CDR3 in DNA: TGTGCCAGCAGCTGGACAGGGGTGGATGCTTTCTTT. As protein: CASSWTGVDAFF.

V is TRBV10-1 and J is TRBJ1-2, with a possible D match to TRBD1 (5 bases). The CDR3 contains 12 residues. V was trimmed by 4 bases and J by 4 bases, leaving 7 bases between them. Germline V CDR1 and CDR2: WNHNN, SYGVQD (reference sequence). The CDR3 is CASSGGSYGYTF. The DNA for the CDR3 is TGCGCCAGCAGTGGGGGCTCCTATGGCTACACCTTC.

The chain joins TRBV9 to TRBJ1-4, with a possible D match to TRBD1 (5 bases). Germline V gene data show CDR1 as SGDLS and CDR2 as YYNGEE. CDR3 length: 14 amino acids. Trimming removed 4 bases from V and 6 bases from J, with 13 bases in between. The CDR3 DNA sequence: TGTGCCAGCAGCAAGGGAGGGACGGATGAAAAACTGTTTTTT. It yields the protein CASSKGGTDEKLFF.

This clone was detected once. V usage is TRBV12-3 or TRBV12-4 and J usage is TRBJ2-7; D is possibly TRBD1 (6 bases). Trimming removed 8 bases from V and 3 bases from J, with 14 bases in between. The CDR3 consists of 13 residues. CDR3 loop: CASLSGESYEQYF. The CDR3 DNA is TGTGCCAGCCTGTCAGGGGAGAGCTACGAGCAGTACTTC.